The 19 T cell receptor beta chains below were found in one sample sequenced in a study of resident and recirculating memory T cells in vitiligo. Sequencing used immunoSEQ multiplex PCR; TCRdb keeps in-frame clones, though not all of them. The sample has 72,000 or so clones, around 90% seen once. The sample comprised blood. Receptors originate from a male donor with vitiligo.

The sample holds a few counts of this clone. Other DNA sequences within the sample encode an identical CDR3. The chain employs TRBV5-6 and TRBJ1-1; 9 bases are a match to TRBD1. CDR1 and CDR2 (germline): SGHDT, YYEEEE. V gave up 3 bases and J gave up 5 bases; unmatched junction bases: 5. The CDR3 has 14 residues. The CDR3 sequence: CASSWGQGWTEAFF. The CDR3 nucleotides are TGTGCCAGCAGCTGGGGACAGGGCTGGACTGAAGCTTTCTTT.

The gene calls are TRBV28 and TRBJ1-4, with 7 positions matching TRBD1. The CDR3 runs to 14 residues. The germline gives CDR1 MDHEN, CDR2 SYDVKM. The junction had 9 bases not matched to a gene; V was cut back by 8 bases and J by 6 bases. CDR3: CASGPATGYEKLFF. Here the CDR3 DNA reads TGTGCCAGCGGCCCGGCGACAGGGTATGAAAAACTGTTTTTT.

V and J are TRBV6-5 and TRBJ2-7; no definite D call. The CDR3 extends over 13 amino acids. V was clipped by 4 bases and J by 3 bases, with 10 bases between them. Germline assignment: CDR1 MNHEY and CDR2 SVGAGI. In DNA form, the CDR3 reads TGTGCCAGCAGTTTTGGGCACCTCTACGAGCAGTACTTC. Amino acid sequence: CASSFGHLYEQYF.

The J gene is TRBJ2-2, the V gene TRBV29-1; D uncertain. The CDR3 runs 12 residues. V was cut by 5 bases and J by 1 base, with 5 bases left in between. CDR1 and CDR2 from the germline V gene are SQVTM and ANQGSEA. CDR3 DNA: TGCAGCGTTCGCGGGAACACCGGGGAGCTGTTTTTT. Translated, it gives CSVRGNTGELFF.

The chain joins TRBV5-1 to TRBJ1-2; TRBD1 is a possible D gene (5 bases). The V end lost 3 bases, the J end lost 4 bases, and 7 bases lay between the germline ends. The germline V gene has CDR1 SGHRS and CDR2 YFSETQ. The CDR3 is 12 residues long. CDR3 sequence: CASSSDSYGYTF. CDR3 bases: TGCGCCAGCAGCTCCGACAGCTATGGCTACACCTTC.

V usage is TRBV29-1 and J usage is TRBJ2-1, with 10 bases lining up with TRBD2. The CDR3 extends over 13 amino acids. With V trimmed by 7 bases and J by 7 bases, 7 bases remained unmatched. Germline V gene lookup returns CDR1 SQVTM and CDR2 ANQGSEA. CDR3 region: CSAAGGRGNEQFF. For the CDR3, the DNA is TGCAGCGCAGCGGGAGGGCGAGGGAATGAGCAGTTCTTC.

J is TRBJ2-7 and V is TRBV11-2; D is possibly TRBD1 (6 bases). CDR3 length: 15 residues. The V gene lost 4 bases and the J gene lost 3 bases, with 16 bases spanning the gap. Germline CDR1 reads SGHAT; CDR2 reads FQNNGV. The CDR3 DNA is TGTGCCAGCAGCTCCCTACAGGGAGCTAGCTACGAGCAGTACTTC. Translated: CASSSLQGASYEQYF.

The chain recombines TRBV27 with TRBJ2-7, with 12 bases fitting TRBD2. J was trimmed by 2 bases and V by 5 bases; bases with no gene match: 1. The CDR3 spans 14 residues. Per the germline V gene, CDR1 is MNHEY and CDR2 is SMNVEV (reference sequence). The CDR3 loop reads CASSRTSGAYEQYF. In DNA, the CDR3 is TGTGCCAGCAGTCGGACTAGCGGGGCCTACGAGCAGTACTTC.

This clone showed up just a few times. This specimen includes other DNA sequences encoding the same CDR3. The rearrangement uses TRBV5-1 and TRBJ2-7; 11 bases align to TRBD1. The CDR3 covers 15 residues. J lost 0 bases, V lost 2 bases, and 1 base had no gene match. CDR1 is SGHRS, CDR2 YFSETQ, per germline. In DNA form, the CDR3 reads TGCGCCAGCAGCTTCGGACAGGGGGCCTCCTACGAGCAGTACTTC. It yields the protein CASSFGQGASYEQYF. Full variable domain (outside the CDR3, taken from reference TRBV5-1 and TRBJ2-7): KAGVTQTPRYLIKTRGQQVTLSCSPISGHRSVSWYQQTPGQGLQFLFEYFSETQRNKGNFPGRFSGRQFSNSRSEMNVSTLELGDSALYLCASSFGQGASYEQYFGPGTRLTVT.

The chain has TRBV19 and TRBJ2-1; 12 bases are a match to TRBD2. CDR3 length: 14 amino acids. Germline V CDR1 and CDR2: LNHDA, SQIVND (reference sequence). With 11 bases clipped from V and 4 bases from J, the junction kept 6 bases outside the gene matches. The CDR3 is CAAGLAGRYNEQFF. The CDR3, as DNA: TGTGCCGCCGGACTAGCGGGAAGATACAATGAGCAGTTCTTC.

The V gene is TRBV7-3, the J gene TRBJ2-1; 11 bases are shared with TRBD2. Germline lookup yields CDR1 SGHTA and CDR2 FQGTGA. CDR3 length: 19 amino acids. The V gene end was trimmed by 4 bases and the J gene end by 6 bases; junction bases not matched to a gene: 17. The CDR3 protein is CASSSGLAEGGGRGNEQFF. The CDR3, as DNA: TGTGCCAGCAGCTCGGGACTAGCGGAGGGAGGAGGTCGCGGCAATGAGCAGTTCTTC.

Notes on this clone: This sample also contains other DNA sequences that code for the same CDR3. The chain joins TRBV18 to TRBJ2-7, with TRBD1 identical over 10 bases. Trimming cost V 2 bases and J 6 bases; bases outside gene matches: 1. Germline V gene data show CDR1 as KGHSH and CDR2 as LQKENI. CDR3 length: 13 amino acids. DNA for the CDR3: TGTGCCAGCTCACCAGGACAGGGGGGCGAGCAGTACTTC. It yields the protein CASSPGQGGEQYF. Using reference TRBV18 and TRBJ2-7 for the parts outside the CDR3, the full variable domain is NAGVMQNPRHLVRRRGQEARLRCSPMKGHSHVYWYRQLPEEGLKFMVYLQKENIIDESGMPKERFSAEFPKEGPSILRIQQVVRGDSAAYFCASSPGQGGEQYFGPGTRLTVT.

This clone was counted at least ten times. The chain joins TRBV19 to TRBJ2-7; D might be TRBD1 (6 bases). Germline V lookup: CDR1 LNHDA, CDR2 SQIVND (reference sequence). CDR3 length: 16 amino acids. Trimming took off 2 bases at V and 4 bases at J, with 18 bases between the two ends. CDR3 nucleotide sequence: TGTGCCAGTAGTATATGGGACACAAGAGGTCGATACGAGCAGTACTTC. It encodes CASSIWDTRGRYEQYF. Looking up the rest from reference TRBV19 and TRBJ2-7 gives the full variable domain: DGGITQSPKYLFRKEGQNVTLSCEQNLNHDAMYWYRQDPGQGLRLIYYSQIVNDFQKGDIAEGYSVSREKKESFPLTVTSAQKNPTAFYLCASSIWDTRGRYEQYFGPGTRLTVT.

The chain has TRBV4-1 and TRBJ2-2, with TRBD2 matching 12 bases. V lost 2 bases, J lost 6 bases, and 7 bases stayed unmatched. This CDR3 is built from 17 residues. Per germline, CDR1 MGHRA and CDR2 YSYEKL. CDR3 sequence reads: CASSQRLAGVMAGELFF. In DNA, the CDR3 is TGCGCCAGCAGCCAAAGACTAGCGGGAGTAATGGCCGGGGAGCTGTTTTTT.

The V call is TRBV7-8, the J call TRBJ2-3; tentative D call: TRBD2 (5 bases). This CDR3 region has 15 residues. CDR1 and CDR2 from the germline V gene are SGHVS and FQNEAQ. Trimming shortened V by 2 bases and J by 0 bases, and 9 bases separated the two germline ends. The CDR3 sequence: CASSLSPGSTDTQYF. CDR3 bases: TGTGCCAGCAGCTTATCTCCGGGGAGCACAGATACGCAGTATTTT. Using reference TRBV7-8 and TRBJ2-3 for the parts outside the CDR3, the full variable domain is GAGVSQSPRYKVAKRGQDVALRCDPISGHVSLFWYQQALGQGPEFLTYFQNEAQLDKSGLPSDRFFAERPEGSVSTLKIQRTQQEDSAVYLCASSLSPGSTDTQYFGPGTRLTVL.

CDR3 loop: CASSPLAASTDTQYF. CDR3 DNA: TGTGCCAGCAGTCCCCTAGCGGCAAGCACAGATACGCAGTATTTT. The chain employs TRBV27 and TRBJ2-3; 7 nucleotides agree with TRBD2. This CDR3 has 15 residues. Germline CDR1 and CDR2: MNHEY and SMNVEV (reference sequence). V trimming: 5 bases; J trimming: 0 bases; junction bases outside the gene matches: 5.

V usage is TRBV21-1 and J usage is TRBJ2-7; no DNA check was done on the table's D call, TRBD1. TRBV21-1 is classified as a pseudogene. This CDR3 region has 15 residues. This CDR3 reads CASSKAQGYSYEQYF. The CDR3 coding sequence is TGTGCCAGCAGCAAAGCCCAGGGGTACTCCTACGAGCAGTACTTC.

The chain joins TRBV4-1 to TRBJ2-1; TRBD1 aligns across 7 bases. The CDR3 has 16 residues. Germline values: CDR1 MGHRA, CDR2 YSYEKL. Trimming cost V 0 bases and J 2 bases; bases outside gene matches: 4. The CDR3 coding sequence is TGCGCCAGCAGCCAAGATTTGAGGGGGCCCTACAATGAGCAGTTCTTC. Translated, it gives CASSQDLRGPYNEQFF.

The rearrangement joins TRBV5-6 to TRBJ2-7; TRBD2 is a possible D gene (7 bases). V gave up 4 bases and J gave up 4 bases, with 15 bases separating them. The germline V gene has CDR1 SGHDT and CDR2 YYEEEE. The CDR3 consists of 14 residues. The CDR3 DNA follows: TGTGCCAGCAGCATTGGGGAGGGGGGGTACGAGCAGTACTTC. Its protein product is CASSIGEGGYEQYF.